This TCR beta chain was recovered during a study of identical twins. Each CDR3 protein gets one entry after TCRdb re-called the 5' RACE reads with MiXCR. The data hold approximately 670,000 distinct CDR3 sequences, with 6.1% observed a single time. This clonotype has more than one count but fewer than ten. CDR3 size: 18 residues. CDR1 and CDR2 (germline): SGHAT, FQNNGV. V was pared by 5 bases and J by 0 bases, with 17 bases between. This TCR was recovered from a man younger than 35 in good health. The sample was naive T cells sorted from blood. The rearrangement joins TRBV11-2 to TRBJ2-6; D is unresolved. The CDR3 DNA is TGTGCCAGCAGCGCCCCCCGGGCCAGAAGCTCTGGGGCCAACGTCCTGACTTTC. Amino acid sequence: CASSAPRARSSGANVLTF.